The 18 T cell receptor beta chains reported below all come from one sample, sequenced in a study of T cell responses to AZD1222 COVID-19 vaccine. Sequencing used immunoSEQ multiplex PCR; TCRdb keeps in-frame clones, though not all of them. The sample lists about 150,000 clones, 90% to 95% occurring once. The input for sequencing was peripheral blood, taken 28 days after the second AZD1222 dose. The receptor source for this set is an adult who received the AZD1222 COVID-19 vaccine.

This clone has only one observation. The CDR3, as DNA: TGTGCCAGCAGCCCCCCCGCCAGGCCCCTTTTCTACGAGCAGTACTTC. This codes for CASSPPARPLFYEQYF. The rearrangement joins TRBV7-2 to TRBJ2-7; unclear D gene. The CDR3 has 16 residues. The V end was cut by 5 bases, the J end by 3 bases, with 20 bases between. The germline gives CDR1 SGHTA, CDR2 FQGNSA.

V is TRBV5-1 and J is TRBJ2-3, with D tentatively TRBD2 (5 bases). Germline V CDR1 and CDR2: SGHRS, YFSETQ. With 0 bases removed from V and 5 bases from J, the gap between germline ends came to 7 bases. The CDR3 length is 13 residues. The DNA for the CDR3 is TGCGCCAGCAGCTTGGCCGGGGAAGATACGCAGTATTTT. Protein product: CASSLAGEDTQYF.

The chain links TRBV3-1 (or the pseudogene TRBV3-2) to TRBJ1-1; D remains unclear. Germline lookup yields CDR1 LGHDT and CDR2 YNNKEL (reference sequence). CDR3 length: 13 amino acids. V was clipped by 1 base and J by 4 bases, with 7 bases between them. CDR3 sequence reads: CASSQARGTEAFF. DNA for the CDR3: TGTGCCAGCAGCCAAGCACGGGGCACTGAAGCTTTCTTT.

V is TRBV6-1 and J is TRBJ1-5; 7 positions match TRBD1. The V and J ends lost 1 base and 6 bases, in that order; junction bases with no gene match: 6. The CDR3 length is 15 residues. Germline V CDR1 and CDR2: MNHNS, SASEGT. CDR3 nucleotide sequence: TGTGCCAGCAGTGAAGTGAGGGGGCTTCGTCAGCCCCAGCATTTT. Its translation: CASSEVRGLRQPQHF.

Only one count was recorded for this clone. V gene TRBV6-2 or TRBV6-3 combines with J gene TRBJ1-5; D possibly corresponds to TRBD1 (5 bases). In germline, CDR1 is MNHEY, CDR2 SVGEGT. This CDR3 spans 13 amino acids. V lost 5 bases to trimming and J lost 2 bases, with 7 bases between them. CDR3 DNA sequence: TGTGCCAGCAGTCGGGACCGCAATCAGCCCCAGCATTTT. It yields the protein CASSRDRNQPQHF.

The chain recombines TRBV6-2 or TRBV6-3 with TRBJ1-5; D is perhaps TRBD1 (5 bases). The CDR3 runs to 16 residues. Germline V lookup: CDR1 MNHEY, CDR2 SVGEGT. With 2 bases removed from V and 0 bases from J, the gap between germline ends came to 11 bases. The CDR3 bases are TGTGCCAGCAGTTACCAGGGCATACTTAGCAATCAGCCCCAGCATTTT. Encoded protein: CASSYQGILSNQPQHF.

This chain connects TRBV7-2 to TRBJ1-1; TRBD1 agrees at 10 bases. The CDR3 is 13 amino acids. The V gene's germline CDR1 is SGHTA and CDR2 FQGNSA. Trimming took 3 bases from V and 11 from J; bases not matched to a gene: 6. The CDR3: CASSFDRGLEAFF. The DNA for the CDR3 is TGTGCCAGCAGCTTCGACAGGGGGCTAGAGGCTTTCTTT.

CDR3 loop: CASSVGTGGINEQFF. The CDR3 nucleotides are TGTGCCAGCAGCGTAGGGACAGGGGGAATCAATGAGCAGTTCTTC. V is TRBV9 and J is TRBJ2-1; 10 nucleotides match TRBD1. J was trimmed by 6 bases and V by 0 bases; bases with no gene match: 3. CDR1 is SGDLS, CDR2 YYNGEE, per germline. The CDR3 spans 15 residues.

The chain carries TRBV7-6 and TRBJ2-3; no reliable D call. The ends were cut back, 4 bases at V and 2 bases at J, with 28 bases in the middle. The CDR3 is made up of 20 amino acids. Germline V CDR1 and CDR2: SGHVS, FNYEAQ. Written as DNA, the CDR3 is TGTGCCAGCAGCTCCGAGGCCGGATTATCACCTTTAAAGCACACAGATACGCAGTATTTT. It specifies CASSSEAGLSPLKHTDTQYF.

The chain joins TRBV29-1 to TRBJ1-2, with D possibly being TRBD1 (6 bases). V lost 5 bases and J 2 bases, leaving 9 bases between the germline ends. The germline V gene encodes CDR1 SQVTM and CDR2 ANQGSEA. This CDR3 spans 12 amino acids. In DNA, the CDR3 is TGCAGCGTTTCCGACAGGAACTATGGCTACACCTTC. It is translated as CSVSDRNYGYTF. The full variable domain, completed using reference TRBV29-1 and TRBJ1-2, is SAVISQKPSRDICQRGTSLTIQCQVDSQVTMMFWYRQQPGQSLTLIATANQGSEATYESGFVIDKFPISRPNLTFSTLTVSNMSPEDSSIYLCSVSDRNYGYTFGSGTRLTVV.

The rearrangement joins TRBV19 to TRBJ2-7; 11 nucleotides line up with TRBD1. This CDR3 has 14 residues. From germline, CDR1 is LNHDA and CDR2 SQIVND (reference sequence). J was trimmed by 6 bases and V by 7 bases; bases with no gene match: 8. This CDR3 reads CASTLGQGASEQYF. Written as DNA, the CDR3 is TGTGCCAGTACCTTAGGACAGGGGGCATCCGAGCAGTACTTC.

The rearrangement uses TRBV5-1 and TRBJ2-3, with TRBD1 matching 8 bases. J gave up 1 base and V 2 bases, and 0 bases lay outside the gene matches. The CDR3 length is 14 residues. The germline CDR1 and CDR2 sequences are SGHRS and YFSETQ. CDR3 nucleotide sequence: TGCGCCAGCAGCTTACAGGGGGGCACAGATACGCAGTATTTT. This encodes CASSLQGGTDTQYF.

This chain connects TRBV7-9 to TRBJ2-7; D remains ambiguous. The germline V gene has CDR1 SEHNR and CDR2 FQNEAQ (reference sequence). The CDR3 consists of 15 residues. Trimming removed 5 bases from V and 2 bases from J, with 16 bases in between. The CDR3 sequence is CASSDGPGSTYEQYF. CDR3 nucleotides: TGTGCCAGCAGCGACGGTCCGGGCAGCACCTACGAGCAGTACTTC.

The J gene is TRBJ2-7, the V gene TRBV6-5; no definite D call. Trimming pared 10 bases from V and 5 bases from J, leaving 21 bases between. The CDR3 is 14 residues long. The germline gives CDR1 MNHEY, CDR2 SVGAGI. The CDR3, as DNA: TGTGCCAAAGCACTACAGCCGAGTTTGAACGAGCAGTACTTC. This translates into CAKALQPSLNEQYF.

This clone was seen only a few times. The gene calls are TRBV6-5 and TRBJ2-3, with 13 bases identical to TRBD2. The ends lost 7 bases at V and 6 bases at J; junction bases unmatched: 7. The CDR3 has 15 amino acids. Germline V gene data show CDR1 as MNHEY and CDR2 as SVGAGI. In nucleotides, the CDR3 is TGTGCCAGCACCCGACTAGCGGGAGGCCCGGATACGCAGTATTTT. This sequence encodes CASTRLAGGPDTQYF.

The chain employs TRBV14 and TRBJ1-4; no reliable D call. Germline V gives CDR1 SGHDN, CDR2 FVKESK. The V end lost 0 bases, the J end lost 12 bases, and 14 bases lay between the germline ends. This CDR3 is built from 14 residues. DNA for the CDR3: TGTGCCAGCAGCCAAGATCTGCCCCCCGGGGAACTGTTTTTT. It translates to CASSQDLPPGELFF.

The V call is TRBV3-1 (or the pseudogene TRBV3-2), the J call TRBJ2-2; 9 positions agree with TRBD2. This CDR3 has 15 residues. V lost 4 bases, J lost 5 bases, and 5 bases stayed unmatched. Germline CDR1 is LGHDT and CDR2 is YNNKEL (reference sequence). The CDR3 sequence is CASSLRLADTGELFF. CDR3 coding DNA: TGTGCCAGCAGCCTGAGACTAGCGGATACCGGGGAGCTGTTTTTT.

CDR3 coding DNA: TGTGCCAGCAGTGCGGACAGGAACACTGAAGCTTTCTTT. It codes for CASSADRNTEAFF. The chain couples TRBV6-2 or TRBV6-3 to TRBJ1-1; D may be TRBD1 (6 bases). Looked up from germline, CDR1 is MNHEY and CDR2 is SVGEGT. This CDR3 region has 13 residues. Trimming pared 5 bases from V and 1 base from J, leaving 8 bases between.